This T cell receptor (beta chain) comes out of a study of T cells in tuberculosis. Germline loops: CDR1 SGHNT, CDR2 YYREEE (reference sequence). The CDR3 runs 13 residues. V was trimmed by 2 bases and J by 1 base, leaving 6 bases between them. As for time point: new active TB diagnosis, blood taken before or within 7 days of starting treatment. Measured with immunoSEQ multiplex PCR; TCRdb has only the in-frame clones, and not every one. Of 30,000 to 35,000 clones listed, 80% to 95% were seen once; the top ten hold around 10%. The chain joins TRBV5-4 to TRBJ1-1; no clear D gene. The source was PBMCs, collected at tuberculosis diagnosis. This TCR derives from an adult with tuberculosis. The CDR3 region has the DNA TGTGCCAGCAGCTTCCGGGGGAACACTGAAGCTTTCTTT. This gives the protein CASSFRGNTEAFF.